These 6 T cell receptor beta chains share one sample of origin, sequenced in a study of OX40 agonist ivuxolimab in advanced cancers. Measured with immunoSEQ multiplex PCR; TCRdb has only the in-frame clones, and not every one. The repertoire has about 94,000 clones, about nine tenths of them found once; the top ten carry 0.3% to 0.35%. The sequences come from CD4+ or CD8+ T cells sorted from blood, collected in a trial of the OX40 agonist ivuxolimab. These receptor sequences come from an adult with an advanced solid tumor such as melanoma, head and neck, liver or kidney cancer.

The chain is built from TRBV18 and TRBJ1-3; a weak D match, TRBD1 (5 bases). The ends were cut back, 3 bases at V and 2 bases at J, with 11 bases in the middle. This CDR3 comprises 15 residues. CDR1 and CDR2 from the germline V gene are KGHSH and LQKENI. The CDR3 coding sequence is TGTGCCAGCTCACCGAAGGGGAGGACTGGAAACACCATATATTTT. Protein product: CASSPKGRTGNTIYF.

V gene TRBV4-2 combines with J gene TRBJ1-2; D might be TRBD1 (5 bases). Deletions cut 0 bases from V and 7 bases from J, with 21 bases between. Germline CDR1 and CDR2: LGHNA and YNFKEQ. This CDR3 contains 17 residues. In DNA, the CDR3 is TGTGCCAGCAGCCAAGACGCTGGGGAAAGGGCCGGGGGTGGCTACACCTTC. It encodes CASSQDAGERAGGGYTF.

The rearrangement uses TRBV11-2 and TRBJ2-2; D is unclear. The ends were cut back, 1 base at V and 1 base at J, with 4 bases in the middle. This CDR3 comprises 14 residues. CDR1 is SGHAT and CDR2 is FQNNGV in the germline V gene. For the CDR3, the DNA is TGTGCCAGCAGCTTAGGACAGAACACCGGGGAGCTGTTTTTT. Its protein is CASSLGQNTGELFF.

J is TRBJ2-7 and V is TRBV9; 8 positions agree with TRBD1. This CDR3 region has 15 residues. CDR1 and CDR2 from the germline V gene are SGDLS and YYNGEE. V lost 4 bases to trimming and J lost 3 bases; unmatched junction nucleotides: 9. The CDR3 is CASSPRTGNVYEQYF. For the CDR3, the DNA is TGTGCCAGCAGCCCCCGGACAGGGAACGTCTACGAGCAGTACTTC.

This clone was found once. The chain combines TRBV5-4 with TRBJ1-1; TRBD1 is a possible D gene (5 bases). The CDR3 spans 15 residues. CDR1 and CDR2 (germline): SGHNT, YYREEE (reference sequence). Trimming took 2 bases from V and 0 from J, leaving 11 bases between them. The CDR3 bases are TGTGCCAGCAGCTTTGGAGGGGTCATGAACACTGAAGCTTTCTTT. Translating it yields CASSFGGVMNTEAFF.

CDR3 sequence reads: CASSEALGRGVTDTQYF. The CDR3 coding sequence is TGTGCCAGCAGTGAAGCTCTGGGGCGAGGGGTCACAGATACGCAGTATTTT. This rearrangement joins TRBV6-1 to TRBJ2-3; possibly TRBD1 or TRBD2 for D (5 bases each). Between the trimmed V and J ends, which lost 0 bases and 2 bases, there was a span of 15 bases. CDR3 length: 17 amino acids. Germline CDR1 is MNHNS and CDR2 is SASEGT.